These 20 T cell receptor beta chains were all obtained from the same sample, sequenced in a study of CD8+ T cells in alopecia areata. Extracted RNA was reverse transcribed, and the resulting cDNA served as sequencing template. Repertoires were generated with immunoSEQ multiplex PCR, while TCRdb's copy carries only in-frame clones and drops some. The sample has 200,000 or so clones, 50% to 65% seen once. Source: CD4+ T cells sorted from blood, taken at week 0. Every receptor here comes from a human donor with alopecia areata.

This rearrangement joins TRBV7-9 to TRBJ2-7; 7 bases are a match to TRBD1. V was pared by 5 bases and J by 3 bases, with 13 bases of the junction left unmatched. Germline lookup yields CDR1 SEHNR and CDR2 FQNEAQ (reference sequence). This CDR3 spans 16 amino acids. The chain's CDR3 is CASSQTRMTGYYEQYF. CDR3 sequence (DNA): TGTGCCAGCAGCCAAACCCGGATGACAGGGTACTACGAGCAGTACTTC.

The V gene is TRBV10-3, the J gene TRBJ1-6; 9 nucleotides match TRBD1. J gave up 7 bases and V 10 bases, and 5 bases lay outside the gene matches. In germline, CDR1 is ENHRY, CDR2 SYGVKD. This CDR3 comprises 13 residues. The CDR3: CATRQGENSPLHF. The CDR3 nucleotides read TGTGCCACCAGACAGGGGGAGAATTCACCCCTCCACTTT.

This rearrangement joins TRBV19 to TRBJ1-1; TRBD1 matches 7 bases. This CDR3 is built from 17 residues. The V and J ends lost 7 bases and 1 base, in that order; junction bases with no gene match: 15. Germline loops: CDR1 LNHDA, CDR2 SQIVND (reference sequence). Here the CDR3 DNA reads TGTGCCAGTACCCGAGGAGGGGGCGAATGGGGGAACACTGAAGCTTTCTTT. Protein product: CASTRGGGEWGNTEAFF. Full variable domain (rest looked up from reference TRBV19 and TRBJ1-1): DGGITQSPKYLFRKEGQNVTLSCEQNLNHDAMYWYRQDPGQGLRLIYYSQIVNDFQKGDIAEGYSVSREKKESFPLTVTSAQKNPTAFYLCASTRGGGEWGNTEAFFGQGTRLTVV.

The J gene is TRBJ1-2, the V gene TRBV6-1, with D perhaps matching TRBD1 (5 bases). The germline V gene encodes CDR1 MNHNS and CDR2 SASEGT. Trimming stripped 7 bases from V and 5 bases from J, with 17 bases between. This CDR3 contains 14 residues. Here the CDR3 reads CASTRPGPGYGYTF. Written as DNA, the CDR3 is TGTGCCAGCACTCGCCCGGGGCCCGGGTATGGCTACACCTTC.

Only a few counts were recorded for this clone. This chain connects TRBV18 to TRBJ1-1; 8 nucleotides agree with TRBD1. V lost 3 bases to trimming and J lost 6 bases; unmatched junction nucleotides: 9. This CDR3 spans 15 amino acids. From germline, CDR1 is KGHSH and CDR2 LQKENI. CDR3 in amino acids: CASSPPQGALAEAFF. CDR3 nucleotides: TGTGCCAGCTCACCTCCCCAGGGGGCGCTGGCTGAAGCTTTCTTT.

This rearrangement joins TRBV10-3 to TRBJ1-1; 7 bases align to TRBD1. The germline V gene has CDR1 ENHRY and CDR2 SYGVKD. This CDR3 has 14 residues. V shed 7 bases and J 5 bases; nucleotides not matched to a gene: 10. The CDR3 bases are TGTGCCATCAAGAGGGAGGGGGCCGGTACTGAAGCTTTCTTT. It specifies CAIKREGAGTEAFF.

This chain joins TRBV20-1 and TRBJ2-4; D perhaps matches TRBD2 (5 bases). CDR1 is DFQATT and CDR2 is SNEGSKA in the germline V gene (reference sequence). The CDR3 extends over 11 amino acids. The V and J ends lost 2 bases and 14 bases respectively, with 13 bases between them. DNA for the CDR3: TGCAGTGCTAGATCGAGGGCCGTTGAGTACTTC. Amino acid sequence: CSARSRAVEYF.

The V call is TRBV4-1, the J call TRBJ2-1; the match to TRBD1 covers 8 bases. Germline V gives CDR1 MGHRA, CDR2 YSYEKL. There are 18 residues in the CDR3. With 1 base clipped from V and 6 bases from J, the junction kept 14 bases outside the gene matches. DNA for the CDR3: TGCGCCAGCAGCCAAGCTGCCCTCCCGGGACAGGTTCTCAATGAGCAGTTCTTC. It codes for CASSQAALPGQVLNEQFF.

This clone was observed a handful of times. The J gene is TRBJ1-5, the V gene TRBV5-1; D ambiguous. The CDR3 loop spans 15 amino acids. Per the germline V gene, CDR1 is SGHRS and CDR2 is YFSETQ. Trimming pared 5 bases from V and 5 bases from J, leaving 17 bases between. DNA for the CDR3: TGCGCCAGCAGTCAGGAAGACCCTCTTTATCAGCCCCAGCATTTT. It is translated as CASSQEDPLYQPQHF.

This clone appeared a few times. Other nucleotide sequences from this sample produce the same CDR3. The J gene is TRBJ1-1, the V gene TRBV6-1; D is possibly TRBD1 (5 bases). Between the trimmed V and J ends, which lost 7 bases and 7 bases, there was a span of 22 bases. Germline CDR1 MNHNS, CDR2 SASEGT. This CDR3 comprises 15 residues. The CDR3 sequence is CASIWGRTGAGEAFF. CDR3 nucleotide sequence: TGTGCCAGCATATGGGGCAGGACGGGTGCCGGTGAAGCTTTCTTT.

The CDR3 sequence: CASSQGQQETQYF. CDR3 DNA: TGTGCCAGTAGCCAGGGACAGCAAGAGACCCAGTACTTC. J is TRBJ2-5 and V is TRBV19; 7 bases agree with TRBD1. The V segment lost 6 bases and the J segment 2 bases; nucleotides outside the gene matches: 3. This CDR3 is built from 13 residues. Germline lookup yields CDR1 LNHDA and CDR2 SQIVND (reference sequence).

This clone was recorded a few times. V gene TRBV28 combines with J gene TRBJ2-7, with D unresolved. The CDR3 length is 11 residues. From germline, CDR1 is MDHEN and CDR2 SYDVKM. The V and J ends lost 6 bases and 2 bases respectively, with 5 bases between them. CDR3 region: CASSPAYEQYF. The CDR3, as DNA: TGTGCCAGCAGCCCCGCCTACGAGCAGTACTTC. Full variable domain (remainder filled in from reference TRBV28 and TRBJ2-7): DVKVTQSSRYLVKRTGEKVFLECVQDMDHENMFWYRQDPGLGLRLIYFSYDVKMKEKGDIPEGYSVSREKKERFSLILESASTNQTSMYLCASSPAYEQYFGPGTRLTVT.

The rearrangement links TRBV18 to TRBJ1-6; 7 nucleotides match TRBD1. The V gene's germline CDR1 is KGHSH and CDR2 LQKENI. The ends lost 0 bases at V and 4 bases at J; junction bases unmatched: 3. The CDR3 consists of 16 residues. In DNA form, the CDR3 reads TGTGCCAGCTCACCACCGGGACAGTTGTATAATTCACCCCTCCACTTT. This translates into CASSPPGQLYNSPLHF.

This rearrangement joins TRBV5-4 to TRBJ1-5; D might be TRBD1 (5 bases). CDR1 is SGHNT and CDR2 is YYREEE in the germline V gene (reference sequence). V shed 4 bases and J shed 1 base, with 9 bases lying between them. There are 14 residues in the CDR3. The CDR3 sequence: CASSREGSNQPQHF. The CDR3 DNA sequence: TGTGCCAGCAGCCGAGAGGGGAGCAATCAGCCCCAGCATTTT. Drawing the rest from reference TRBV5-4 and TRBJ1-5, the complete variable domain is ETGVTQSPTHLIKTRGQQVTLRCSSQSGHNTVSWYQQALGQGPQFIFQYYREEENGRGNFPPRFSGLQFPNYSSELNVNALELDDSALYLCASSREGSNQPQHFGDGTRLSIL.

The chain links TRBV18 to TRBJ1-1; TRBD1 matches at 9 bases. This CDR3 comprises 20 residues. The V gene end was trimmed by 3 bases and the J gene end by 1 base; junction bases not matched to a gene: 18. From germline, CDR1 is KGHSH and CDR2 LQKENI. CDR3 nucleotide sequence: TGTGCCAGCTCACCGACCGGTTCGGGGACAGGGACCCTAGGGAACACTGAAGCTTTCTTT. Translating gives CASSPTGSGTGTLGNTEAFF. The full variable domain, completed using reference TRBV18 and TRBJ1-1, is NAGVMQNPRHLVRRRGQEARLRCSPMKGHSHVYWYRQLPEEGLKFMVYLQKENIIDESGMPKERFSAEFPKEGPSILRIQQVVRGDSAAYFCASSPTGSGTGTLGNTEAFFGQGTRLTVV.

The gene calls are TRBV27 and TRBJ2-3; 7 bases are shared with TRBD2. Germline CDR1 is MNHEY and CDR2 is SMNVEV (reference sequence). CDR3 length: 14 amino acids. V lost 7 bases to trimming and J lost 1 base; unmatched junction nucleotides: 5. The CDR3 coding sequence is TGTGCCAGCAACCTCCGGGGGGGCACAGATACGCAGTATTTT. This gives the protein CASNLRGGTDTQYF.

V usage is TRBV15 and J usage is TRBJ2-7; D is ambiguous. The germline gives CDR1 LNHNV, CDR2 YYDKDF (reference sequence). V lost 3 bases and J 4 bases, leaving 10 bases between the germline ends. The CDR3 has 13 amino acids. The CDR3 DNA follows: TGTGCCACCAGCAGGGATAGGAATTACGAGCAGTACTTC. Translation gives CATSRDRNYEQYF. Full variable domain (rest looked up from reference TRBV15 and TRBJ2-7): DAMVIQNPRYQVTQFGKPVTLSCSQTLNHNVMYWYQQKSSQAPKLLFHYYDKDFNNEADTPDNFQSRRPNTSFCFLDIRSPGLGDTAMYLCATSRDRNYEQYFGPGTRLTVT.

This clone came up a few times. The genes are TRBV29-1 and TRBJ2-2; TRBD1 aligns across 7 bases. The germline gives CDR1 SQVTM, CDR2 ANQGSEA. The V and J ends lost 6 bases and 0 bases, in that order; junction bases with no gene match: 1. There are 13 residues in the CDR3. This CDR3 reads CSVGQPNTGELFF. In DNA form, the CDR3 reads TGCAGCGTGGGACAGCCGAACACCGGGGAGCTGTTTTTT.

V is TRBV7-3 and J is TRBJ2-2; D is undetermined. The CDR3 sequence is 15 residues long. V shed 2 bases and J shed 2 bases, with 9 bases lying between them. CDR1 is SGHTA, CDR2 FQGTGA, per germline. CDR3 nucleotide sequence: TGTGCCAGCAGCTTAGTAGGCCTTAACACCGGGGAGCTGTTTTTT. This translates into CASSLVGLNTGELFF.

The chain employs TRBV5-1 and TRBJ2-7; tentatively, D is TRBD1 or TRBD2 (5 bases each). Trimming cost V 4 bases and J 2 bases, with 13 bases left between them. Germline V CDR1 and CDR2: SGHRS, YFSETQ. This CDR3 has 14 residues. The CDR3 sequence: CASSPGTEAYEQYF. CDR3 nucleotide sequence: TGCGCCAGCAGCCCCGGGACGGAAGCCTACGAGCAGTACTTC. Drawing the rest from reference TRBV5-1 and TRBJ2-7, the complete variable domain is KAGVTQTPRYLIKTRGQQVTLSCSPISGHRSVSWYQQTPGQGLQFLFEYFSETQRNKGNFPGRFSGRQFSNSRSEMNVSTLELGDSALYLCASSPGTEAYEQYFGPGTRLTVT.